Presented here are 25 T cell receptor beta chains from one specimen sequenced in a study of shared clonotypes between healthy human individuals. Selected positively for CCR7 and CD45RO-negative, naive CD8 cells excluded terminally differentiated effector memory CD45RA+ cells. Only in-frame clones appear in the TCRdb table, and some are missing; sequencing was by immunoSEQ multiplex PCR. The table records about 2.2 million clones, around 93% of them present only once. Sample: naive CD8+ T cells from PBMCs. The receptors were gathered from a man aged 18 to 35 in good health. Some clones in this sample may be carry-over from other donors' samples.

For this clone: This specimen includes other DNA sequences encoding the same CDR3. V and J are TRBV29-1 and TRBJ2-7; tentative D call: TRBD1 (6 bases). V was pared by 3 bases and J by 2 bases, with 8 bases between. CDR3 length: 12 amino acids. Looked up from germline, CDR1 is SQVTM and CDR2 is ANQGSEA. CDR3 sequence (DNA): TGCAGCGTTGAGGACAGTGCCTACGAGCAGTACTTC. Amino acids: CSVEDSAYEQYF.

The chain is built from TRBV29-1 and TRBJ1-2; 8 bases are shared with TRBD1. The V gene end was trimmed by 6 bases and the J gene end by 8 bases; junction bases not matched to a gene: 17. This CDR3 is built from 15 residues. Germline V gene sequence: CDR1 SQVTM, CDR2 ANQGSEA. CDR3 residues: CSVGSGTGLLEGYTF. CDR3 nucleotides: TGCAGCGTCGGATCCGGGACAGGCCTCTTGGAAGGCTACACCTTC.

The J gene is TRBJ2-1, the V gene TRBV19, with TRBD1 matching 10 bases. There are 16 residues in the CDR3. The germline gives CDR1 LNHDA, CDR2 SQIVND (reference sequence). Losses at the gene ends were 5 bases for V and 4 bases for J; bases not matched to a gene: 8. CDR3 sequence reads: CASSPHGTGAYNEQFF. In DNA, the CDR3 is TGTGCCAGTAGTCCCCACGGGACAGGGGCGTACAATGAGCAGTTCTTC.

The chain is built from TRBV4-1 and TRBJ1-2, with unresolved D. Germline V CDR1 and CDR2: MGHRA, YSYEKL. The V end was cut by 2 bases, the J end by 6 bases, with 10 bases between. This CDR3 is 13 amino acids long. This chain's CDR3 is CASSQTKANGYTF. The CDR3 region has the DNA TGCGCCAGCAGCCAAACAAAGGCCAATGGCTACACCTTC.

As DNA, the CDR3 is TGTGCCAGCAGCTTAGGTAGTATGAACACTGAAGCTTTCTTT. Amino acid sequence: CASSLGSMNTEAFF. This chain joins TRBV6-6 and TRBJ1-1; D ambiguous. The CDR3 covers 14 residues. The V end lost 6 bases, the J end lost 0 bases, and 11 bases lay between the germline ends. Per germline, CDR1 MNHNY and CDR2 SVGAGI (reference sequence).

V is TRBV27 and J is TRBJ1-2; no clear D. The CDR3 extends over 17 amino acids. The germline V gene encodes CDR1 MNHEY and CDR2 SMNVEV (reference sequence). The V gene lost 3 bases and the J gene lost 0 bases, with 17 bases spanning the gap. The CDR3 DNA reads as TGTGCCAGCAGTTTTACCCTTCCAACAGACACTAACTATGGCTACACCTTC. As protein: CASSFTLPTDTNYGYTF.

The gene calls are TRBV6-1 and TRBJ2-5; D is uncertain. CDR1 and CDR2 from the germline V gene are MNHNS and SASEGT. The CDR3 runs to 17 residues. V lost 0 bases to trimming and J lost 3 bases, with 17 bases between them. The CDR3 loop is CASSEAGWVRRKETQYF. In nucleotides, the CDR3 is TGTGCCAGCAGTGAAGCGGGGTGGGTTAGGCGAAAAGAGACCCAGTACTTC.

This clone was counted once. The genes are TRBV28 and TRBJ2-1; no clear D. The germline V gene encodes CDR1 MDHEN and CDR2 SYDVKM. Trimming removed 4 bases from V and 1 base from J, with 14 bases in between. The CDR3 is 16 amino acids. The CDR3 coding sequence is TGTGCCAGCAGTTCACCCTTTAAGGGATCCTACAATGAGCAGTTCTTC. It yields the protein CASSSPFKGSYNEQFF.

The CDR3 DNA reads as TGTGCCAGCAGTGAACTAAGTGCCTCTAACTATGGCTACACCTTC. Protein product: CASSELSASNYGYTF. This rearrangement joins TRBV2 to TRBJ1-2; D gene ambiguous. The ends were cut back, 2 bases at V and 0 bases at J, with 10 bases in the middle. CDR3 length equals 15 residues. Germline CDR1 is SNHLY and CDR2 is FYNNEI.

V usage is TRBV5-1 and J usage is TRBJ1-2, with D perhaps matching TRBD1 (5 bases). Germline loops: CDR1 SGHRS, CDR2 YFSETQ. With 3 bases removed from V and 3 bases from J, the gap between germline ends came to 12 bases. This CDR3 is 14 amino acids long. CDR3 region: CASSSVGADYGYTF. CDR3 DNA: TGCGCCAGCAGCTCGGTAGGGGCAGACTATGGCTACACCTTC.

The rearrangement joins TRBV25-1 to TRBJ2-7; no firm D call. The V end was cut by 4 bases, the J end by 2 bases, with 9 bases between. From germline, CDR1 is MGHDK and CDR2 SYGVNS. CDR3 size: 13 residues. In nucleotides, the CDR3 is TGTGCCAGCAGTGGACGGATAGCCTACGAGCAGTACTTC. Translating it yields CASSGRIAYEQYF.

The chain uses TRBV11-2 and TRBJ2-5; a possible D gene is TRBD1 (5 bases). CDR3 size: 14 residues. V lost 5 bases and J lost 3, with 13 bases in between. Germline CDR1 and CDR2: SGHAT and FQNNGV. The CDR3 is CASSLPGREETQYF. DNA for the CDR3: TGTGCCAGCAGCCTGCCGGGCAGGGAAGAGACCCAGTACTTC.

This chain joins TRBV4-1 and TRBJ2-7; perhaps TRBD1 as D (6 bases). The germline CDR1 and CDR2 sequences are MGHRA and YSYEKL. Trimming pared 0 bases from V and 5 bases from J, leaving 14 bases between. This CDR3 region has 15 residues. The CDR3, as DNA: TGCGCCAGCAGCCAAGATTCGCGGACAGTCAACGAGCAGTACTTC. Translating it yields CASSQDSRTVNEQYF.

The chain links TRBV4-3 to TRBJ1-4, with D possibly being TRBD1 (5 bases). The CDR3 sequence is 15 residues long. CDR1 and CDR2 (germline): LGHNA, YSLEER. V gave up 4 bases and J gave up 6 bases, with 15 bases separating them. The chain's CDR3 is CASSPGTGVDEKLFF. The CDR3 bases are TGCGCCAGCAGCCCCGGGACGGGGGTCGATGAAAAACTGTTTTTT.

J is TRBJ2-3 and V is TRBV10-3, with D perhaps TRBD2 (7 bases). Per germline, CDR1 ENHRY and CDR2 SYGVKD. The V gene lost 10 bases and the J gene lost 0 bases, with 17 bases spanning the gap. The CDR3 length is 15 residues. CDR3 coding DNA: TGTGCCACCCAGTGGGGGGGCACTAGCACAGATACGCAGTATTTT. This encodes CATQWGGTSTDTQYF.

This clone was counted between two and nine times. J is TRBJ1-1 and V is TRBV15; D gene uncertain. Germline V gives CDR1 LNHNV, CDR2 YYDKDF (reference sequence). Trimming left V 5 bases short and J 4 bases short, with 17 bases between. The CDR3 has 15 residues. Here the CDR3 DNA reads TGTGCCACCAGCCGACCGCCAGACGGTCCCACTGAAGCTTTCTTT. Its translation: CATSRPPDGPTEAFF. Full variable domain (missing parts from reference TRBV15 and TRBJ1-1): DAMVIQNPRYQVTQFGKPVTLSCSQTLNHNVMYWYQQKSSQAPKLLFHYYDKDFNNEADTPDNFQSRRPNTSFCFLDIRSPGLGDTAMYLCATSRPPDGPTEAFFGQGTRLTVV.

V gene TRBV4-1 combines with J gene TRBJ2-7, with 9 bases lining up with TRBD1. The CDR3 spans 15 residues. Trimming took 4 bases from V and 5 from J; bases not matched to a gene: 9. Germline-derived CDR1 and CDR2 are MGHRA and YSYEKL. The CDR3 DNA sequence: TGCGCCAGCAGCCTCCGGACAGGGGAGTTCCACGAGCAGTACTTC. This translates into CASSLRTGEFHEQYF.

V is TRBV28 and J is TRBJ2-7; D is tentatively TRBD1 or TRBD2 (5 bases each). With 3 bases removed from V and 5 bases from J, the gap between germline ends came to 14 bases. CDR3 size: 14 residues. Germline CDR1 MDHEN, CDR2 SYDVKM. The CDR3 here is CASSFMGERDEQYF. The CDR3 DNA sequence: TGTGCCAGCAGTTTCATGGGGGAAAGGGACGAGCAGTACTTC.

This clone has only one observation. The same CDR3 can be traced to other DNA sequences in this sample. The chain's CDR3 is CASSGFTDTQYF. DNA for the CDR3: TGTGCCAGCAGCGGATTCACAGATACGCAGTATTTT. The chain recombines TRBV9 with TRBJ2-3; no firm D call. This CDR3 has 12 amino acids. Germline V gene sequence: CDR1 SGDLS, CDR2 YYNGEE. V lost 3 bases, J lost 2 bases, and 4 bases lay in between. The whole variable domain, remainder taken from reference TRBV9 and TRBJ2-3, is DSGVTQTPKHLITATGQRVTLRCSPRSGDLSVYWYQQSLDQGLQFLIQYYNGEERAKGNILERFSAQQFPDLHSELNLSSLELGDSALYFCASSGFTDTQYFGPGTRLTVL.

As regards this clone: Other DNA sequences in this specimen translate into the identical CDR3. The chain recombines TRBV30 with TRBJ2-3; maybe TRBD1 (6 bases). Deletions cut 1 base from V and 2 bases from J, with 13 bases between. The CDR3 totals 15 residues. CDR1 is GTSNPN, CDR2 SVGIG, per germline (reference sequence). This chain's CDR3 is CAWSEDRDNTDTQYF. The CDR3 nucleotides are TGTGCCTGGAGTGAGGATCGGGACAACACAGATACGCAGTATTTT.

With respect to this clone: Other nucleotide sequences from this sample produce the same CDR3. V usage is TRBV5-6 and J usage is TRBJ2-7, with a possible D match to TRBD1 (5 bases). V was pared by 0 bases and J by 3 bases, with 10 bases between. CDR1 SGHDT and CDR2 YYEEEE come from the germline V gene. This CDR3 comprises 14 residues. The CDR3 nucleotides read TGTGCCAGCAGCTTGGGGGCAGGGTTCTACGAGCAGTACTTC. Translation gives CASSLGAGFYEQYF.

This chain joins TRBV4-2 and TRBJ1-4; 7 bases line up with TRBD1. The germline gives CDR1 LGHNA, CDR2 YNFKEQ. The ends lost 3 bases at V and 0 bases at J; junction bases unmatched: 7. The length of the CDR3 is 17 residues. CDR3: CASSQGGRGTTNEKLFF. In DNA, the CDR3 is TGTGCCAGCAGCCAGGGGGGCAGGGGGACAACTAATGAAAAACTGTTTTTT.

Worth noting for this clone: This sample also contains other DNA sequences that code for the same CDR3. The chain employs TRBV9 and TRBJ1-3; no definite D call. The V end was cut by 3 bases, the J end by 3 bases, with 1 base between. Germline V CDR1 and CDR2: SGDLS, YYNGEE. The CDR3 extends over 11 amino acids. CDR3 sequence: CASSDGNTIYF. In DNA form, the CDR3 reads TGTGCCAGCAGCGATGGAAACACCATATATTTT.

This clone has a single count. The chain links TRBV7-2 to TRBJ2-2, with D unclear. Germline V gene data show CDR1 as SGHTA and CDR2 as FQGNSA. Deletions cut 5 bases from V and 5 bases from J, with 3 bases between. This CDR3 is built from 11 residues. CDR3 in amino acids: CASSETGELFF. The CDR3 nucleotides read TGTGCCAGCAGCGAAACCGGGGAGCTGTTTTTT.

The J gene is TRBJ2-1, the V gene TRBV28; D may correspond to TRBD1 or TRBD2 (6 bases each). Germline V CDR1 and CDR2: MDHEN, SYDVKM. V was trimmed by 7 bases and J by 4 bases, leaving 14 bases between them. The CDR3 totals 14 residues. The CDR3 DNA is TGTGCCAGCAATCCCCGGGGGCTATACAATGAGCAGTTCTTC. It yields the protein CASNPRGLYNEQFF.